This T cell receptor (beta chain) originates from a study of PD-1 blockade in classical Hodgkin lymphoma (dated by TCRdb to the early 2020s). With respect to the entire study: Nivolumab dosing was 3 mg/kg intravenously every 2 weeks, continuing until either disease progression or unacceptable toxicity. To define a peripheral blood immune signature of response to PD-1 blockade in classical Hodgkin lymphoma, the study combined TCR beta sequencing with CyTOF. The full study reports these points: Diversity was lower in patients who began nivolumab less than 1 year after ASCT, so these patients were left out of later analyses to avoid confounding by immune reconstitution. Baseline TCR diversity was reported to be lower in newly diagnosed patients than in healthy donors and to be lower still in relapsed/refractory patients. Among trial patients, those achieving complete response had baseline diversity similar to that of newly diagnosed patients, while diversity was significantly lower in partial responders and progressors. Only a single clinical trial cohort was studied, and what caused the repertoire differences, possibly disease activity or prior therapy, remained undefined. By C4D1, a significant rise was seen in CD4+ TCR diversity but not in CD8+ TCR diversity (p=0.0027 vs p=0.16), and the rise was most apparent among complete responders (p=0.02).

The CDR3 goes from the cysteine to the phenylalanine over 16 residues. The read is trimmed to its CDR3 DNA, 48 bases read in frame from base 1. For CDR1 and CDR2, the germline V gene (reference sequence) lists SGHNT and YYREEE. V gives up 2 bases and J gives up 2 bases, and the segment between their germline ends measures 15 bases. Comment on this clone: The antigen it recognizes is unknown. Per-base quality was not reported, and no clone a single base away is much larger than it.

The time point label for this specimen denotes: cycle 4 day 1 (C4D1), after 6 weeks of nivolumab. Relapse after autologous stem cell transplantation had occurred in all trial patients, and cohorts A, B and C were distinguished by prior brentuximab vedotin exposure. The trial cohort comprised some 60 patients with relapsed/refractory classical Hodgkin lymphoma whose best overall responses were complete response, partial response or progressive disease. Single-agent nivolumab was administered to trial patients in the multi-cohort phase II CheckMate 205 trial. An independent review committee assessed best overall response using the 2007 International Working Group response criteria. Trial PBMCs were collected immediately before nivolumab initiation (C1D1) and during therapy at cycle 2 day 1 and cycle 4 day 1. Peripheral blood was collected in 8 mL Vacutainer Cell Preparation Tubes, from which PBMCs were isolated by centrifugation and then cryopreserved.

Genomic DNA was isolated using the Qiagen DNeasy kit from unsorted PBMCs as well as from negatively selected CD4+ and CD8+ fractions. Using primers that anneal to V and J segments, immunoSEQ multiplex PCR amplified the TCR beta CDR3 regions. Amplification bias was minimized using a synthetic immune receptor repertoire, and residual bias was removed computationally after sequencing. The study's own analysis went as follows. Custom Python scripts were used to quantify repertoire diversity as the Shannon entropy index. Unsorted, CD4+ and CD8+ repertoires were examined separately, except in combined analyses, for which CD4+ and CD8+ sequences were merged in silico. A clone counted as expanded when the clone's frequency after treatment rose at least 2-fold relative to C1D1, and clones undetected at baseline were given a pseudocount of 0.5. Clones with 0 or 1 copy at C1D1 were defined as singleton clones, while clones with 2 or more copies were defined as non-singleton clones. Clones expanded in unsorted samples were labelled as CD4+, CD8+ or unknown by matching protein sequences in sorted samples from the same patient. Wilcoxon tests were applied to paired samples to test diversity changes from C1D1 to C4D1. Here the immuneACCESS table is served through TCRdb, limited to in-frame sequences with V and J called. Missing clones are a known gap in these copies; in checked studies unresolved V genes cover under half, and the rest lacks a known reason. V, J and clone size were drawn from that table, and D and trimming were deduced from the DNA. The sample has tens of thousands of clones on record, approximately 94% of them singletons. The top ten clonotypes cover about 8% of the sample.

This TCR derives from a human donor with classical Hodgkin lymphoma. The chain is assembled from TRBV5-4 and TRBJ2-3; tentative D gene TRBD1, with 6 bases matching. Sample: peripheral blood mononuclear cells (PBMCs), taken before the fourth cycle of nivolumab. The nucleotide sequence reads TGTGCCAGCAGCTTCCCACAGGGCCTAGTCACAGATACGCAGTATTTT. This yields the protein CASSFPQGLVTDTQYF.